What follows are 19 T cell receptor beta chains derived from one specimen sequenced in a study of cytomegalovirus exposure and HLA in healthy donors. PCR primers comprised 60 Vbeta and 13 Jbeta primers. This table comes from immunoSEQ multiplex PCR, and its TCRdb copy is limited to in-frame clones, with some not included. This repertoire shows some 200,000 clones, 79% found once; its top ten account for nearly 0.4%. Sequencing was done on a sample of PBMCs. Source of these receptors: a male donor in good health and CMV-seropositive.

The chain carries TRBV7-8 and TRBJ2-7; D is undetermined. The V gene lost 8 bases and the J gene lost 5 bases, with 16 bases spanning the gap. This CDR3 is 13 amino acids long. Germline assignment: CDR1 SGHVS and CDR2 FQNEAQ. Written as DNA, the CDR3 is TGTGCCAGCCTGCACACAGAAAGAAACGAGCAGTACTTC. Protein sequence: CASLHTERNEQYF. Looking up the rest from reference TRBV7-8 and TRBJ2-7 gives the full variable domain: GAGVSQSPRYKVAKRGQDVALRCDPISGHVSLFWYQQALGQGPEFLTYFQNEAQLDKSGLPSDRFFAERPEGSVSTLKIQRTQQEDSAVYLCASLHTERNEQYFGPGTRLTVT.

Turning to this clone: In the same sample, other DNA sequences code for this CDR3. The chain combines TRBV9 with TRBJ1-1, with 7 bases that match TRBD1. This CDR3 comprises 14 residues. The J segment lost 1 base and the V segment lost 2 bases, leaving 2 bases of the junction unmatched. Germline CDR1 is SGDLS and CDR2 is YYNGEE. The CDR3 nucleotides read TGTGCCAGCAGCGTCACAGGGGCGAACACTGAAGCTTTCTTT. As protein: CASSVTGANTEAFF.

The CDR3 loop reads CASSVPTRRGYTF. Written as DNA, the CDR3 is TGTGCCAGTAGTGTCCCGACGAGGAGGGGCTACACCTTC. The V gene is TRBV19, the J gene TRBJ1-2, with D unclear. The ends were cut back, 5 bases at V and 8 bases at J, with 15 bases in the middle. This CDR3 is 13 amino acids long. Germline assignment: CDR1 LNHDA and CDR2 SQIVND (reference sequence).

This clone has only one observation. The chain employs TRBV4-2 and TRBJ2-7, with 12 positions matching TRBD2. With V trimmed by 1 base and J by 3 bases, 7 bases remained unmatched. Germline V gene sequence: CDR1 LGHNA, CDR2 YNFKEQ. The CDR3 consists of 17 residues. CDR3 sequence: CASSQVSTSGSFYEQYF. The CDR3 DNA reads as TGTGCCAGCAGCCAAGTATCGACTAGCGGGAGTTTCTACGAGCAGTACTTC.

The gene calls are TRBV6-5 and TRBJ2-1, with TRBD1 matching 8 bases. CDR1 and CDR2 (germline): MNHEY, SVGAGI. The trim removed 6 bases at V and 6 bases at J, leaving 7 bases unmatched. The length of the CDR3 is 14 residues. The CDR3 bases are TGTGCCAGCAGACTCGGACAGGGCGGCAATGAGCAGTTCTTC. It codes for CASRLGQGGNEQFF.

The chain couples TRBV7-2 to TRBJ1-2, with D maybe TRBD1 (5 bases). The ends were cut back, 2 bases at V and 4 bases at J, with 8 bases in the middle. Germline assignment: CDR1 SGHTA and CDR2 FQGNSA. CDR3 length: 13 amino acids. CDR3 DNA sequence: TGTGCCAGCAGCTTATCGGGGGTCTATGGCTACACCTTC. Translated: CASSLSGVYGYTF.

The chain has TRBV12-5 and TRBJ2-7, with 9 bases identical to TRBD1. The junction had 7 bases not matched to a gene; V was cut back by 6 bases and J by 4 bases. Germline lookup yields CDR1 LGHNT and CDR2 FRNRAP. This CDR3 has 14 residues. CDR3 residues: CASGDRTGEYEQYF. The CDR3, as DNA: TGTGCTAGTGGGGATCGGACAGGGGAGTACGAGCAGTACTTC. Full variable domain (remainder filled in from reference TRBV12-5 and TRBJ2-7): DARVTQTPRHKVTEMGQEVTMRCQPILGHNTVFWYRQTMMQGLELLAYFRNRAPLDDSGMPKDRFSAEMPDATLATLKIQPSEPRDSAVYFCASGDRTGEYEQYFGPGTRLTVT.

The V gene is TRBV7-2, the J gene TRBJ2-2, with D tentatively TRBD1 (6 bases). The V and J ends lost 5 bases and 7 bases respectively, with 17 bases between them. Looked up from germline, CDR1 is SGHTA and CDR2 is FQGNSA. This CDR3 region has 15 residues. The CDR3 DNA follows: TGTGCCAGCAGCGTCGTACAGGGTTACAGCGGGGAGCTGTTTTTT. This encodes CASSVVQGYSGELFF.

This clone was picked up one time. The chain has TRBV5-1 and TRBJ1-4; D not resolved. The CDR3 spans 13 residues. Germline V gene data show CDR1 as SGHRS and CDR2 as YFSETQ. Trimming removed 5 bases from V and 2 bases from J, with 7 bases in between. CDR3 in DNA: TGCGCCAGCAGTTGGCAGACTAATGAAAAACTGTTTTTT. Translating it yields CASSWQTNEKLFF.

The chain has TRBV11-1 and TRBJ2-7, with D possibly matching TRBD2 (5 bases). V was trimmed by 5 bases and J by 5 bases, leaving 16 bases between them. The CDR3 loop spans 14 amino acids. Germline CDR1 reads SGHAT; CDR2 reads FQDESV (reference sequence). The CDR3 here is CASSTTLNGNEQYF. The CDR3 DNA reads as TGTGCCAGCAGCACTACCCTCAACGGGAACGAGCAGTACTTC.

The V and J genes are TRBV28 and TRBJ1-2, with D perhaps matching TRBD1 (5 bases). Trimming took off 5 bases at V and 4 bases at J, with 14 bases between the two ends. The CDR3 has 14 residues. The germline gives CDR1 MDHEN, CDR2 SYDVKM. This chain's CDR3 is CASSPGTPGYGYTF. The CDR3 nucleotides are TGTGCCAGCAGTCCAGGGACTCCCGGCTATGGCTACACCTTC.

V gene TRBV19 combines with J gene TRBJ2-3, with a possible D match to TRBD2 (6 bases). Germline CDR1 LNHDA, CDR2 SQIVND (reference sequence). This CDR3 is 15 amino acids long. V lost 7 bases, J lost 3 bases, and 17 bases lay in between. The CDR3, as DNA: TGTGCCAGTAACCCGGGACTGAGGACGACAGATACGCAGTATTTT. Translating it yields CASNPGLRTTDTQYF.

The chain couples TRBV5-4 to TRBJ1-4, with 7 bases identical to TRBD1. J gave up 4 bases and V 4 bases, and 7 bases lay outside the gene matches. In germline, CDR1 is SGHNT, CDR2 YYREEE (reference sequence). This CDR3 region has 15 residues. The CDR3 spells CASSPAGTDNEKLFF. For the CDR3, the DNA is TGTGCCAGCAGCCCCGCGGGGACAGATAATGAAAAACTGTTTTTT.

This clone was detected only a few times. DNA for the CDR3: TGTGCCAGCGCTCTAGGCGGTGGGGGGGGAGCTTACGAGCAGTACTTC. Its translation: CASALGGGGGAYEQYF. The chain joins TRBV2 to TRBJ2-7; 7 bases are a match to TRBD2. The trim removed 8 bases at V and 4 bases at J, leaving 17 bases unmatched. The CDR3 is 16 residues long. CDR1 is SNHLY, CDR2 FYNNEI, per germline.

A word on this clone: Other DNA variants within this sample encode the same CDR3. J is TRBJ2-7 and V is TRBV28; 15 bases are shared with TRBD2. CDR3 length: 15 amino acids. The V segment lost 6 bases and the J segment 8 bases; nucleotides outside the gene matches: 8. CDR1 and CDR2 (germline): MDHEN, SYDVKM. The CDR3 region has the DNA TGTGCCAGCAGCGAGTGGACTAGCGGGAGGGCCCAGCAGTACTTC. Residues: CASSEWTSGRAQQYF.

A remark on this clone: Sequence at one end of the junction differs from germline and may be a read error. This chain connects TRBV7-9 to TRBJ2-1; 12 bases agree with TRBD2. Germline CDR1 and CDR2: SEHNR and FQNEAQ (reference sequence). There are 19 residues in the CDR3. The CDR3 DNA reads TGTTCCAGCAGCGACCCGGGACTAGCGGGTAGAAGCTCCTACAATGAGCAGTTCTTC. This gives the protein CSSSDPGLAGRSSYNEQFF.

Details on this clone: Germline and junction disagree at one end, which may indicate a read error. The chain combines TRBV23-1 with TRBJ2-2; 8 nucleotides agree with TRBD1. TRBV23-1 is flagged as an ORF with uncertain function. The CDR3 is 20 residues long. The CDR3 sequence: CVSSQTCDPSGGAWTGELFF. The CDR3 coding sequence is TGCGTCAGCAGCCAAACCTGCGATCCCTCAGGGGGCGCTTGGACCGGGGAGCTGTTTTTT.

The chain combines TRBV9 with TRBJ2-1; D is perhaps TRBD1 (6 bases). Trimming stripped 4 bases from V and 8 bases from J, with 22 bases between. CDR1 SGDLS and CDR2 YYNGEE come from the germline V gene. This CDR3 region has 16 residues. CDR3 sequence reads: CASSLRTGLTVHEQFF. DNA for the CDR3: TGTGCCAGCAGCCTCCGAACAGGGCTCACAGTCCATGAGCAGTTCTTC.

This chain uses TRBV10-3 with TRBJ1-1; D gene unclear. Germline assignment: CDR1 ENHRY and CDR2 SYGVKD. V was trimmed by 3 bases and J by 4 bases, leaving 6 bases between them. CDR3 length: 12 amino acids. The CDR3 here is CAISEASTEAFF. The DNA of the CDR3 is TGTGCCATCAGTGAAGCGAGCACTGAAGCTTTCTTT.